Described below is a single T cell receptor (beta chain) sequence and its context. The antigen is undetermined. The sample has other DNA sequences that encode this CDR3 too. The CDR3 is 14 amino acids. V trimming: 2 bases; J trimming: 3 bases; junction bases outside the gene matches: 4. Germline values: CDR1 SGHTA, CDR2 FQGNSA. This table comes from immunoSEQ multiplex PCR, and its TCRdb copy is limited to in-frame clones, with some not included. The table lists 67,000 or so clones, 80% to 90% of them singletons, with 10% to 14% in the top ten. This sample was taken from a study of lymphopenia after photon versus proton radiotherapy. Study-wide points: Photon-treated patients lost naive T cells and TCR diversity; proton-treated stayed stable.

Specimen: peripheral blood, collected from a patient treated with proton-based radiotherapy. The TCR comes from a man older than 75 with esophageal cancer. The chain links TRBV7-2 to TRBJ2-7, with 7 bases identical to TRBD1. The CDR3 sequence is CASSLRTGDYEQYF. CDR3 nucleotide sequence: TGTGCCAGCAGCTTAAGAACAGGGGACTACGAGCAGTACTTC.